A single sample is the source of the 11 T cell receptor beta chains below, sequenced in a study of blood T cell repertoires in COVID-19 (TCRdb year 2020). Preparation of the library involved the immunoSEQ multiplex PCR assay. TCRdb took this table from immuneACCESS and kept in-frame rearrangements with V and J called. Such tables lack part of the clones; where checked against another copy, unresolved V genes explain under half of the gap, and the rest is unexplained. This sample comprises around 300,000 clones, roughly 90% of them detected only once. The ten biggest clones cover 0.94% of the sample. The sample consisted of peripheral blood. Receptors originate from a woman between 40 and 55 years old who had recovered from COVID-19.

The chain uses TRBV10-3 and TRBJ2-7, with 9 bases matching TRBD1. CDR3 length equals 14 residues. V shed 5 bases, J shed 3 bases, and the junction held 5 bases outside the gene matches. Germline V CDR1 and CDR2: ENHRY, SYGVKD. This CDR3 is CAISTGTGYYEQYF. CDR3 nucleotides: TGTGCCATCAGTACCGGGACAGGGTACTACGAGCAGTACTTC.

Here the CDR3 DNA reads TGTGCCTGGAGTATCGGGAATGAAAAACTGTTTTTT. Its translation: CAWSIGNEKLFF. The chain recombines TRBV30 with TRBJ1-4; no clear D. The CDR3 contains 12 residues. From germline, CDR1 is GTSNPN and CDR2 SVGIG (reference sequence). Trimming took 2 bases from V and 5 from J, leaving 6 bases between them.

In nucleotides, the CDR3 is TGTGCCAGCAGCTTAGCCTCCGGGGAGCTGTTTTTT. This sequence encodes CASSLASGELFF. This sequence joins TRBV7-9 and TRBJ2-2; no clear D gene. V shed 0 bases and J shed 6 bases, with 2 bases lying between them. CDR3 size: 12 residues. Looked up from germline, CDR1 is SEHNR and CDR2 is FQNEAQ (reference sequence).

The chain has TRBV19 and TRBJ2-3, with no clear D. The germline V gene encodes CDR1 LNHDA and CDR2 SQIVND (reference sequence). V was trimmed by 3 bases and J by 7 bases, leaving 17 bases between them. The CDR3 runs 15 residues. CDR3 sequence (DNA): TGTGCCAGTAGTATGAGAGACGCGAGGCTTTATACGCAGTATTTT. It specifies CASSMRDARLYTQYF.

This rearrangement joins TRBV27 to TRBJ1-2, with a possible D match to TRBD1 (5 bases). Germline V gene data show CDR1 as MNHEY and CDR2 as SMNVEV (reference sequence). This CDR3 is built from 14 residues. V lost 5 bases and J 6 bases, leaving 16 bases between the germline ends. In nucleotides, the CDR3 is TGTGCCAGCAGTCCGAATGACAGAATTCATGGCTACACCTTC. Encoded protein: CASSPNDRIHGYTF.

The chain links TRBV13 to TRBJ2-7; a weak D match, TRBD2 (6 bases). CDR1 is PRHDT and CDR2 is FYEKMQ in the germline V gene (reference sequence). The CDR3 runs to 14 residues. The ends were cut back, 4 bases at V and 5 bases at J, with 15 bases in the middle. The CDR3 region is CASSSTGTPHEQYF. Written as DNA, the CDR3 is TGTGCCAGCAGCTCAACCGGGACTCCCCACGAGCAGTACTTC.

The chain's CDR3 is CASSPPGGGGYGYTF. The CDR3 DNA follows: TGTGCCAGCTCACCCCCGGGAGGGGGCGGCTATGGCTACACCTTC. The chain combines TRBV18 with TRBJ1-2, with 7 bases that match TRBD1. The CDR3 runs 15 residues. Germline CDR1 reads KGHSH; CDR2 reads LQKENI. Trimming took 3 bases from V and 4 from J; bases not matched to a gene: 8.

The rearrangement joins TRBV5-1 to TRBJ2-1, with unresolved D. This CDR3 has 13 amino acids. Germline V gives CDR1 SGHRS, CDR2 YFSETQ. V was shortened by 2 bases and J by 1 base, with 4 bases between the two germline ends. CDR3 sequence (DNA): TGCGCCAGCAGCTTTGAGTCCTACAATGAGCAGTTCTTC. It translates to CASSFESYNEQFF.

CDR3 sequence (DNA): TGTGCCACCAGCAGAGACAGTTATGGGAACACTGAAGCTTTCTTT. As protein: CATSRDSYGNTEAFF. The chain is built from TRBV15 and TRBJ1-1; D remains ambiguous. The CDR3 has 15 amino acids. Trimming stripped 0 bases from V and 1 base from J, with 9 bases between. Germline V gene lookup returns CDR1 LNHNV and CDR2 YYDKDF (reference sequence).

This clone was seen only once. V is TRBV14 and J is TRBJ1-4; the match to TRBD1 covers 7 bases. Trimming took 4 bases from V and 9 from J; bases not matched to a gene: 2. CDR1 is SGHDN and CDR2 is FVKESK in the germline V gene. The CDR3 spans 12 residues. The CDR3 DNA reads TGTGCCAGCAGCCGACAGGGTAAAAAACTGTTTTTT. It translates to CASSRQGKKLFF.

This clone appeared once. This chain links TRBV10-1 with TRBJ2-1; 8 nucleotides align to TRBD2. This CDR3 spans 18 amino acids. J lost 0 bases, V lost 3 bases, and 10 bases had no gene match. The V gene's germline CDR1 is WNHNN and CDR2 SYGVQD (reference sequence). The CDR3 DNA reads as TGCGCCAGCAGTGATTGGTCTAGCGGGTGGCCCTCCTACAATGAGCAGTTCTTC. Its protein product is CASSDWSSGWPSYNEQFF.